These 8 T cell receptor beta chains came from one sample sequenced in a study of T cell responses to AZD1222 COVID-19 vaccine (dated by TCRdb to the early 2020s). Library creation used the immunoSEQ multiplex PCR assay. Not all clones reach the TCRdb copy of this immuneACCESS table, which keeps in-frame sequences only. Checked studies attribute under half of the gap to unresolved V genes and leave the rest unexplained. Within this sample are about 110,000 clones, with over 85% of them counted one time only. Around 15% of the sample goes to the ten largest clones. In the paper's terms, the time point label means: about 28 days (+/-7) after the second vaccine dose. The sample in question was peripheral blood, obtained 28 days after the second AZD1222 dose. These TCRs come from an adult who received the AZD1222 COVID-19 vaccine.

V is TRBV3-1 (or the pseudogene TRBV3-2) and J is TRBJ2-3, with D perhaps assigned TRBD1 or TRBD2 (5 bases each). The V gene lost 5 bases and the J gene lost 5 bases, with 11 bases spanning the gap. Germline CDR1 LGHDT, CDR2 YNNKEL (reference sequence). CDR3 length equals 13 residues. CDR3 DNA: TGTGCCAGCAGCTTAAGAGGGGTAGATACGCAGTATTTT. It translates to CASSLRGVDTQYF.

J is TRBJ1-2 and V is TRBV28; the D is unclear. Between the trimmed V and J ends, which lost 3 bases and 0 bases, there was a span of 23 bases. The CDR3 has 19 residues. Germline CDR1 reads MDHEN; CDR2 reads SYDVKM. Written as DNA, the CDR3 is TGTGCCAGCAGTTTCACCCCATCGGCTGTAACACTACCTAACTATGGCTACACCTTC. Protein: CASSFTPSAVTLPNYGYTF.

V and J are TRBV9 and TRBJ1-1; D ambiguous. Between the trimmed V and J ends, which lost 1 base and 6 bases, there was a span of 7 bases. This CDR3 contains 12 residues. The germline V gene has CDR1 SGDLS and CDR2 YYNGEE. CDR3: CASSVMDSEAFF. Here the CDR3 DNA reads TGTGCCAGCAGCGTAATGGATTCTGAAGCTTTCTTT.

The rearrangement links TRBV27 to TRBJ1-1; D perhaps matches TRBD1 (6 bases). Between the trimmed V and J ends, which lost 8 bases and 4 bases, there was a span of 17 bases. Germline CDR1 MNHEY, CDR2 SMNVEV (reference sequence). The CDR3 is made up of 14 amino acids. The CDR3 DNA sequence: TGTGCCAGCTCTTCTAGGGGGACACTCACTGAAGCTTTCTTT. Its translation is CASSSRGTLTEAFF.

J is TRBJ2-2 and V is TRBV7-9; no definite D call. The germline V gene encodes CDR1 SEHNR and CDR2 FQNEAQ (reference sequence). Trimming stripped 1 base from V and 1 base from J, with 4 bases between. The CDR3 has 14 amino acids. CDR3 sequence reads: CASSLGRNTGELFF. CDR3 nucleotide sequence: TGTGCCAGCAGCTTAGGACGGAACACCGGGGAGCTGTTTTTT.

The chain is built from TRBV7-9 and TRBJ1-2; D is unresolved. Looked up from germline, CDR1 is SEHNR and CDR2 is FQNEAQ (reference sequence). The V and J ends lost 2 bases and 3 bases respectively, with 7 bases between them. This CDR3 region has 13 residues. As DNA, the CDR3 is TGTGCCAGCAGCTTACCGGACTACTATGGCTACACCTTC. Amino acid sequence: CASSLPDYYGYTF.

The chain is built from TRBV28 and TRBJ1-2; D possibly corresponds to TRBD1 (5 bases). Germline V gene sequence: CDR1 MDHEN, CDR2 SYDVKM. This CDR3 comprises 16 residues. V was pared by 7 bases and J by 6 bases, with 24 bases between. CDR3 DNA sequence: TGTGCCAGCACCCTATTGGTTCGGGACCGATTTAATGGCTACACCTTC. Translating it yields CASTLLVRDRFNGYTF.

The gene calls are TRBV27 and TRBJ1-2, with D maybe TRBD1 (6 bases). Germline V gives CDR1 MNHEY, CDR2 SMNVEV (reference sequence). The V end lost 2 bases, the J end lost 6 bases, and 16 bases lay between the germline ends. The CDR3 spans 15 residues. The CDR3 bases are TGTGCCAGCAGTTTAACTCTACAGGGAGTAGATGGCTACACCTTC. The encoded protein is CASSLTLQGVDGYTF.